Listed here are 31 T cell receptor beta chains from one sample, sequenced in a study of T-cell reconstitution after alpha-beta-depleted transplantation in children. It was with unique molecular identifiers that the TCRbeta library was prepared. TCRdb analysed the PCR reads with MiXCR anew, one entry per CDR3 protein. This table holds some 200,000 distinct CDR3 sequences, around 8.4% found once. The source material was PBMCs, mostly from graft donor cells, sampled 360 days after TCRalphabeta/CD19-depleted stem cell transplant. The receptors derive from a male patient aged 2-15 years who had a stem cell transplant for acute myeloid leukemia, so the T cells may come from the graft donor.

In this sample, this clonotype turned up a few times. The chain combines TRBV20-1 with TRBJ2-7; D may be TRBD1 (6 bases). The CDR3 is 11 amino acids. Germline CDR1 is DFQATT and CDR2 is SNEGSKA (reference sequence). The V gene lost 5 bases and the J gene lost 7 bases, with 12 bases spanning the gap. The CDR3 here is CSASQGQEQYF. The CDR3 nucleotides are TGCAGTGCTTCTCAAGGACAGGAGCAGTACTTC.

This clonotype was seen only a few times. The CDR3: CASREKFLAKNIQYF. CDR3 coding DNA: TGTGCCAGCAGGGAGAAGTTTCTAGCCAAAAACATTCAGTACTTC. The chain joins TRBV6-2 or TRBV6-3 to TRBJ2-4; D remains unclear. The CDR3 is made up of 15 amino acids. Trimming stripped 6 bases from V and 0 bases from J, with 12 bases between. CDR1 MNHEY and CDR2 SVGEGT come from the germline V gene.

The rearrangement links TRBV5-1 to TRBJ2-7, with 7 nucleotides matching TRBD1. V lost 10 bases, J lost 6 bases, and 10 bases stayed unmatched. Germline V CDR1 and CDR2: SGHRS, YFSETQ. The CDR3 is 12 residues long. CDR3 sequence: CASGEQGIEQYF. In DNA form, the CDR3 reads TGCGCCTCCGGGGAACAGGGGATCGAGCAGTACTTC.

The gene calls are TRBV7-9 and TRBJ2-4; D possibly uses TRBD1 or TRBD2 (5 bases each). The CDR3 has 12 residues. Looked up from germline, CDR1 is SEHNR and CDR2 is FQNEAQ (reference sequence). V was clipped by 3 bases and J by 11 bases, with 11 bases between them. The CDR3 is CASSLGVPVQYF. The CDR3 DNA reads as TGTGCCAGCAGCTTGGGGGTTCCGGTTCAGTACTTC.

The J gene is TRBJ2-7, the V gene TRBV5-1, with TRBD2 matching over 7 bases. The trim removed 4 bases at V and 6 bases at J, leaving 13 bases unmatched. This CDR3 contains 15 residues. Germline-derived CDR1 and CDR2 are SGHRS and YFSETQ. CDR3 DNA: TGCGCCAGCAGCCCCTCGACGGGGGGAAGGGGCGAGCAGTACTTC. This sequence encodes CASSPSTGGRGEQYF.

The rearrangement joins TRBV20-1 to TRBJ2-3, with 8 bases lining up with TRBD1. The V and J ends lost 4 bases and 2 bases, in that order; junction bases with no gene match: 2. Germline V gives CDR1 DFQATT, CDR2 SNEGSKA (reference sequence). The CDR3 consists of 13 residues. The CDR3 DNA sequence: TGCAGTGCTACGACAGGGGACACAGATACGCAGTATTTT. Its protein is CSATTGDTDTQYF.

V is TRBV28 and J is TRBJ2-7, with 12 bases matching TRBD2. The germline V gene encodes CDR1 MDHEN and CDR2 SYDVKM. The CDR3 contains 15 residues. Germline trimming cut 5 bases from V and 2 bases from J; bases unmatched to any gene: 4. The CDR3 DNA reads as TGTGCCAGCAGTGCTAGCGGGAGGGGACCCTACGAGCAGTACTTC. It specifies CASSASGRGPYEQYF.

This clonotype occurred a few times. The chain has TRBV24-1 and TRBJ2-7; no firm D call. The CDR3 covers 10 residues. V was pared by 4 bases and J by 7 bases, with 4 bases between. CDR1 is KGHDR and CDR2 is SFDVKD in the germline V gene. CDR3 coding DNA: TGTGCCACCAGTGAAGGGGAGCAGTACTTC. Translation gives CATSEGEQYF.

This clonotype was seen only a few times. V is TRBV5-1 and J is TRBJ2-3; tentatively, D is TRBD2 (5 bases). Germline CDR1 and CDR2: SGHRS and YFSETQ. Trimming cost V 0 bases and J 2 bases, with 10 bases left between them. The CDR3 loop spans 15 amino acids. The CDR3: CASSLALGATDTQYF. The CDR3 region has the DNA TGCGCCAGCAGCTTGGCACTAGGAGCCACAGATACGCAGTATTTT.

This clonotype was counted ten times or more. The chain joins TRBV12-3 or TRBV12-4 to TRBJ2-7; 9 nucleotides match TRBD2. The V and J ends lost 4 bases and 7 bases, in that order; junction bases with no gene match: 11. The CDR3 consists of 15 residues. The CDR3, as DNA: TGTGCCAGCAGTTATCTGCGGCGGGAGGGCCCTGAGCAGTACTTC. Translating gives CASSYLRREGPEQYF.

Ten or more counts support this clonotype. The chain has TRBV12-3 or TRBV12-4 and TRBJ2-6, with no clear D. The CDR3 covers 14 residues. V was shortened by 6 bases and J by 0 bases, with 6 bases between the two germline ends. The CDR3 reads CASRKYSGANVLTF. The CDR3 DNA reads TGTGCCAGCAGAAAATACTCTGGGGCCAACGTCCTGACTTTC.

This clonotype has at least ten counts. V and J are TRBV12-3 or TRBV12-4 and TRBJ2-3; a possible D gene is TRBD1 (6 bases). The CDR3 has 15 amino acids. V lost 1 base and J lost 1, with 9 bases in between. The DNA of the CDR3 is TGTGCCAGCAGTTTAGTAGCAGGGGGCACAGATACGCAGTATTTT. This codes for CASSLVAGGTDTQYF.

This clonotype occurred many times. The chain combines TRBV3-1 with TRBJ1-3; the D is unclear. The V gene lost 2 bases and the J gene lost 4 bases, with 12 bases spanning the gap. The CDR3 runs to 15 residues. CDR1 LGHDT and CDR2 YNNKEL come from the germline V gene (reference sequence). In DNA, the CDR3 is TGTGCCAGCAGCCAAAGGACGGGAAACGGAAACACCATATATTTT. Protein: CASSQRTGNGNTIYF.

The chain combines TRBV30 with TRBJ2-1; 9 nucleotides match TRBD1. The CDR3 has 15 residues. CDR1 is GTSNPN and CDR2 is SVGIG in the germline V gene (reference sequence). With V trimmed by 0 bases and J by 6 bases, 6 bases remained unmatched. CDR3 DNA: TGTGCCTGGAGTGTACGGGACAGGGTTTCCAATGAGCAGTTCTTC. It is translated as CAWSVRDRVSNEQFF.

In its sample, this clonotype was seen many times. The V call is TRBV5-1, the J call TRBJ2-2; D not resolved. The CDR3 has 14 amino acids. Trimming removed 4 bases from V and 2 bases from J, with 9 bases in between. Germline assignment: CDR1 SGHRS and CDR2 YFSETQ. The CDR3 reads CASSMRPNTGELFF. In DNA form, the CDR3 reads TGCGCCAGCAGCATGAGACCCAACACCGGGGAGCTGTTTTTT. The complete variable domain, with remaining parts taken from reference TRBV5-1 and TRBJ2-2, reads KAGVTQTPRYLIKTRGQQVTLSCSPISGHRSVSWYQQTPGQGLQFLFEYFSETQRNKGNFPGRFSGRQFSNSRSEMNVSTLELGDSALYLCASSMRPNTGELFFGEGSRLTVL.

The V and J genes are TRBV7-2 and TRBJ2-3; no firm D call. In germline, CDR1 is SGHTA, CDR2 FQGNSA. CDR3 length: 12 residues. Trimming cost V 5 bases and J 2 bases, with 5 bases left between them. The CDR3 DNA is TGTGCCAGCAGCGCCTTCACAGATACGCAGTATTTT. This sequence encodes CASSAFTDTQYF.

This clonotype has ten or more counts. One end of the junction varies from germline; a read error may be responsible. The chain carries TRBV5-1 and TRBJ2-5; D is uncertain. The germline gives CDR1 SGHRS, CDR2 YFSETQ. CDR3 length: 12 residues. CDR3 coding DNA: TGTGCCAGCAGCTTAGGCGAGGAGACCCAGTACTTC. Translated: CASSLGEETQYF.

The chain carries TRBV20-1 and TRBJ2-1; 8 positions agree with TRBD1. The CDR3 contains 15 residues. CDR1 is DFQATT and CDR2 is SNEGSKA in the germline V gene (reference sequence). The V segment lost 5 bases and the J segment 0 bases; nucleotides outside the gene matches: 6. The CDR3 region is CSARQGLSSYNEQFF. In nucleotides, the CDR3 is TGCAGTGCTCGACAGGGGCTGAGCTCCTACAATGAGCAGTTCTTC.

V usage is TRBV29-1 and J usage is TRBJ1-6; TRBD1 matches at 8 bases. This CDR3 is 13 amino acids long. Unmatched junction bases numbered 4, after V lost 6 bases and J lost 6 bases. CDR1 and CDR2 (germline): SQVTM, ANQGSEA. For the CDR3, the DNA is TGCAGCGTCTCGGACAGGGCTAATTCACCCCTCCACTTT. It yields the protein CSVSDRANSPLHF. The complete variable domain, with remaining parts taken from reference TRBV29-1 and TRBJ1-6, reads SAVISQKPSRDICQRGTSLTIQCQVDSQVTMMFWYRQQPGQSLTLIATANQGSEATYESGFVIDKFPISRPNLTFSTLTVSNMSPEDSSIYLCSVSDRANSPLHFGNGTRLTVT.

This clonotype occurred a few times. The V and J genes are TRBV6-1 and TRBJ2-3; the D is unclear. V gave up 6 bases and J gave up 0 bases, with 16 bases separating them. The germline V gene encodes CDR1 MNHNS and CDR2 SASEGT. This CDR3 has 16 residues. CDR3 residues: CASSRYFRSSTDTQYF. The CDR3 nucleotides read TGTGCCAGCAGCCGTTACTTCCGATCTAGCACAGATACGCAGTATTTT.

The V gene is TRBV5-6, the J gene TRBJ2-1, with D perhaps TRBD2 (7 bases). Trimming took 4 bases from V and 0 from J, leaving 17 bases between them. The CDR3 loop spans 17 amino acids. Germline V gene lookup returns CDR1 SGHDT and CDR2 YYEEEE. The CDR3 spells CASSRGLAVSSYNEQFF. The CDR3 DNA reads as TGTGCCAGCAGCCGGGGGCTAGCGGTTAGCTCCTACAATGAGCAGTTCTTC.

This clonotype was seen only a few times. CDR3 loop: CASSVSGGNYGYTF. As DNA, the CDR3 is TGTGCCAGCAGCGTAAGTGGCGGTAACTATGGCTACACCTTC. The chain links TRBV9 to TRBJ1-2; D gene unclear. Between the trimmed V and J ends, which lost 1 base and 1 base, there was a span of 8 bases. The germline gives CDR1 SGDLS, CDR2 YYNGEE. This CDR3 contains 14 residues. Filled out from reference TRBV9 and TRBJ1-2, the complete variable domain reads DSGVTQTPKHLITATGQRVTLRCSPRSGDLSVYWYQQSLDQGLQFLIQYYNGEERAKGNILERFSAQQFPDLHSELNLSSLELGDSALYFCASSVSGGNYGYTFGSGTRLTVV.

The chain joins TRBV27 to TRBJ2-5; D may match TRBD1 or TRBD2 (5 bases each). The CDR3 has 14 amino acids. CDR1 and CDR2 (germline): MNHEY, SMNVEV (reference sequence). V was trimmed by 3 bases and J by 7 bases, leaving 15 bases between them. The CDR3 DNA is TGTGCCAGCAGTTTTGCTCAGGGCGAGGGGACCCAGTACTTC. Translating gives CASSFAQGEGTQYF.

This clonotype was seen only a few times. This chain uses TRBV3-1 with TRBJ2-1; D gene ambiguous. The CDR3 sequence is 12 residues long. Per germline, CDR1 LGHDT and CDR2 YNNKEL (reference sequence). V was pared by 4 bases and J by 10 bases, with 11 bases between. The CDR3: CASSPFLGEQFF. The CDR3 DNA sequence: TGTGCCAGCAGCCCTTTCCTGGGCGAGCAGTTCTTC.

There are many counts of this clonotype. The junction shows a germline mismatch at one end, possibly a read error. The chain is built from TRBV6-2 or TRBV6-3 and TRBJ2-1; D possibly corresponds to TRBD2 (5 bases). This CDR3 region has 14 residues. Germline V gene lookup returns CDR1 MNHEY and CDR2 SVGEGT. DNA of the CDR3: TGTGCCAGCAGTGTACTAGGATCCTCCAATGAGCAGTTCTTC. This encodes CASSVLGSSNEQFF.

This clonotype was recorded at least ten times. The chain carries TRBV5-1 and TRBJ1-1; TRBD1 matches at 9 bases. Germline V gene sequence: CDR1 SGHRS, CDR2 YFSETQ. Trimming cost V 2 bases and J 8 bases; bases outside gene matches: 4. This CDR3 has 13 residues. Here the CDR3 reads CASSFLGTGEAFF. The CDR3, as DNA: TGCGCCAGCAGCTTTCTCGGGACAGGGGAAGCTTTCTTT.

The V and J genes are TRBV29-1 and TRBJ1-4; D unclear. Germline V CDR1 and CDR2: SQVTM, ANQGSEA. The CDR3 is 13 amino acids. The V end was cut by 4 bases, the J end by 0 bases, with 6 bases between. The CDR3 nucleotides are TGCAGCGTTGCACCTACAACTAATGAAAAACTGTTTTTT. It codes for CSVAPTTNEKLFF.

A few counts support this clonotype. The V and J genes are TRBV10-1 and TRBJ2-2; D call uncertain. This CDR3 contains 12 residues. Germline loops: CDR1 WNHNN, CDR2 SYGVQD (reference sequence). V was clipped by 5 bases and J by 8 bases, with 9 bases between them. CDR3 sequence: CASSHLGGELFF. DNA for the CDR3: TGCGCCAGCAGTCATCTAGGGGGGGAGCTGTTTTTT.

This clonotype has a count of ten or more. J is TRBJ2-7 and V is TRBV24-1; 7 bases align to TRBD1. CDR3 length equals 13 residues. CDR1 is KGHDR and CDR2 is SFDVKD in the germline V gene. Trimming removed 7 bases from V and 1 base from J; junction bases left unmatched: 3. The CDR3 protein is CATSRQGSYEQYV. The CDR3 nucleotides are TGTGCCACCAGCAGACAGGGATCCTACGAGCAGTACGTC.

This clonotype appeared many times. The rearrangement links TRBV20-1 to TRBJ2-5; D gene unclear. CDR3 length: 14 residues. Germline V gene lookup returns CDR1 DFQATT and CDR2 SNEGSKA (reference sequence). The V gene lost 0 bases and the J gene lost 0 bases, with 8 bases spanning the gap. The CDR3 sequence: CSAREGNNQETQYF. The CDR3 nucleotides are TGCAGTGCTAGAGAGGGTAACAACCAAGAGACCCAGTACTTC.

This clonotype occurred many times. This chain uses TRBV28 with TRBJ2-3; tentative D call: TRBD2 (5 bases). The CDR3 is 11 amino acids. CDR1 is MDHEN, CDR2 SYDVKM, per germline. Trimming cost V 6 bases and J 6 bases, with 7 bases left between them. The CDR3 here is CASRSGDTQYF. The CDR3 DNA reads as TGTGCCAGCAGGTCGGGGGATACGCAGTATTTT.